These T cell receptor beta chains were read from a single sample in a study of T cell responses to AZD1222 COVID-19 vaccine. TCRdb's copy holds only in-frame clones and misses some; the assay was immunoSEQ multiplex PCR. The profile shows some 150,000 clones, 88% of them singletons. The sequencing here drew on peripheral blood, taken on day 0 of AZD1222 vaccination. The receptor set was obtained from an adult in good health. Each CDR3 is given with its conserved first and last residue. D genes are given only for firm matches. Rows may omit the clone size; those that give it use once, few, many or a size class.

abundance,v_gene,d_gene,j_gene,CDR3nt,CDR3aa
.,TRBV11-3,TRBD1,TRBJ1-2,TGTGCCAGCAGCTCCCGGGACAGTGAATTCTATGGCTACACCTTC,CASSSRDSEFYGYTF
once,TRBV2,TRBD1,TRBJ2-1,TGTGCCAGCTCTAGGACGGGACAGGGGCCCTACAATGAGCAGTTCTTC,CASSRTGQGPYNEQFF
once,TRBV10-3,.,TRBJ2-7,TGTGCCACTCAATACTCCTACGAGCAGTACTTC,CATQYSYEQYF
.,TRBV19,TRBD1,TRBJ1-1,TGTGCCAGTAGGGAGGACAGGGTGAACACTGAAGCTTTCTTT,CASREDRVNTEAFF
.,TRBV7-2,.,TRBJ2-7,TGTGCCAGCAGCTTAGTTACCCTGTCAGCCTACGAGCAGTACTTC,CASSLVTLSAYEQYF
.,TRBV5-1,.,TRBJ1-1,TGCGCCAGCAGCTGGGGGACCAGCATGAACACTGAAGCTTTCTTT,CASSWGTSMNTEAFF
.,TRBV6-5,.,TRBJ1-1,TGTGCCAGCATAGGTAACACTGAAGCTTTCTTT,CASIGNTEAFF
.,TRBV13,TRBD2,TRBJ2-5,TGTGCCAGCAGCTTAGGGGGACTAGCGGATTACCAAGAGACCCAGTACTTC,CASSLGGLADYQETQYF
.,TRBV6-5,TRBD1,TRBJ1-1,TGTGCCAGCAGTCTTCGGACAGGCAGCACTGAAGCTTTCTTT,CASSLRTGSTEAFF
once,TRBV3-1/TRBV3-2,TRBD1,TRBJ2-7,TGTGCCAGCAGCCAGAGGGGGCAGAGCTCCTACGAGCAGTACTTC,CASSQRGQSSYEQYF
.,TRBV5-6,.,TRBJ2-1,TGTGCCAGCAGCTTGGCCGGCCTAAGCTCCTACAATGAGCAGTTCTTC,CASSLAGLSSYNEQFF
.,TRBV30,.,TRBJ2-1,TGTGCCTGGTTTCATACGGAGGGCAGATACAATGAGCAGTTCTTC,CAWFHTEGRYNEQFF
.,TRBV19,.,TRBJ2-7,TGTGCCAGTAGGCCCCGGTCGGCAGCACTATCCTACGAGCAGTACTTC,CASRPRSAALSYEQYF
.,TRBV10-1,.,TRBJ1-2,TGCGCCAGCAGTGAGCAAGGCAGGGTAGAGTACTACACCTTC,CASSEQGRVEYYTF
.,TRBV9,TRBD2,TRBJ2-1,TGTGCCAGCAGCGTAGGCGGGGGTGAGCAGTTCTTC,CASSVGGGEQFF
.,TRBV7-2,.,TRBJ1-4,TGTGCCAGCAGCACACAACTGGGGATTAATGAAAAACTGTTTTTT,CASSTQLGINEKLFF
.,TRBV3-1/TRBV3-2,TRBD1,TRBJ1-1,TGTGCCAGCAGCTCCCGGGACAGGAACACTGAAGCTTTCTTT,CASSSRDRNTEAFF
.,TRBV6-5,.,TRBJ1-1,TGTGCCAGCAGTTACTCGTTAGGGGGAAACACTGAAGCTTTCTTT,CASSYSLGGNTEAFF
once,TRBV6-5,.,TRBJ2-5,TGTGCCAGCAGTTACTCGACACCAGGGGAAGAGACCCAGTACTTC,CASSYSTPGEETQYF
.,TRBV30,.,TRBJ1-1,TGTGCCTGGAGTGTGGTTCAGGCGGTAGCTTTCTTT,CAWSVVQAVAFF
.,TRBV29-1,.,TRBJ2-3,TGCAGCGTTGGATCCGGAGTCACAGATACGCAGTATTTT,CSVGSGVTDTQYF
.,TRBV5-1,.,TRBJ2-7,TGCGCCAGCAGCTTGGATGGGTCAGGCCTCTCCTACGAGCAGTACTTC,CASSLDGSGLSYEQYF
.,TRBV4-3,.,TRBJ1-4,TGCGCCAGCAGCCAACTATACGCAACTAATGAAAAACTGTTTTTT,CASSQLYATNEKLFF
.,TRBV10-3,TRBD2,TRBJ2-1,TGTGCCATCAGCCTTCTTGCGGGAGCCGGCAATGAGCAGTTCTTC,CAISLLAGAGNEQFF
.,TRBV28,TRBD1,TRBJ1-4,TGTGCCAGCAGTTTACGACAGGGTGCTAATGAAAAACTGTTTTTT,CASSLRQGANEKLFF
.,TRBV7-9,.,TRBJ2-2,TGTGCCAGCAGCCTCCTGCATTGGTACGCTAACACCGGGGAGCTGTTTTTT,CASSLLHWYANTGELFF
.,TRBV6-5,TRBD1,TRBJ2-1,TGTGCCAGCACCAGAGACAGGGTCGATGAGCAGTTCTTC,CASTRDRVDEQFF
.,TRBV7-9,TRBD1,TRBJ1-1,TGTGCCAGCAGCGCACAGGGGACCCCAGAAGCTTTCTTT,CASSAQGTPEAFF
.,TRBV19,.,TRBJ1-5,TGTGCCAGTACCGGGACGTATAGCAATCAGCCCCAGCATTTT,CASTGTYSNQPQHF
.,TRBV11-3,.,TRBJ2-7,TGTGCCAGCAGCAAATTGACAGACTCCTACGAGCAGTACTTC,CASSKLTDSYEQYF
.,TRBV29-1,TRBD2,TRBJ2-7,TGCAGCGTTGGGGGTAGCGGGAGTTACGAGCAGTACTTC,CSVGGSGSYEQYF
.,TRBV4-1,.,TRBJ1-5,TGCGCCAGCAGCCAAGATCACGATCAGCCCCAGCATTTT,CASSQDHDQPQHF
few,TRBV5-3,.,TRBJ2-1,TGTGCCAGAAGCTTGAGTGGAATTAGGAGTGTTGGCTCCTACAATGAGCAGTTCTTC,CARSLSGIRSVGSYNEQFF
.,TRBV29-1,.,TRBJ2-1,TGCAGCGGCCGGGCCTCCTACAATGAGCAGTTCTTC,CSGRASYNEQFF
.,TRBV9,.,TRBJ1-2,TGTGCCAGCAGCGTAACAGGGAACTATGGCTACACCTTC,CASSVTGNYGYTF
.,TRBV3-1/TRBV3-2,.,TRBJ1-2,TGTGCCAGCAGCCAAGATAAGGGAATCTATGGCTACACCTTC,CASSQDKGIYGYTF
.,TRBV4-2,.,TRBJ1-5,TGTGCCAGCAGCCAAGAGACAGCCTATAGCAATCAGCCCCAGCATTTT,CASSQETAYSNQPQHF
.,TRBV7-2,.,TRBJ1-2,TGTGCCAGCAGCTTTTGGCGAGGGTCATCCGGCTACACCTTC,CASSFWRGSSGYTF
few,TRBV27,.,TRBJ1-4,TGTGCCAGCAGTTTCACCGGGGGGCGGGTTGCTAATGAAAAACTGTTTTTT,CASSFTGGRVANEKLFF
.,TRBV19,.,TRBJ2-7,TGTGCCAGTAGTATTGGGCTTGGCTACGAGCAGTACTTC,CASSIGLGYEQYF
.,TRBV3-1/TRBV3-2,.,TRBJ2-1,TGTGCCAGCAGCCTTTCTTCCTACAATGAGCAGTTCTTC,CASSLSSYNEQFF
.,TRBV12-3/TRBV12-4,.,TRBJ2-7,TGTGCCAGCAGTTTCGAGGTGGGGGTGAGGTACTTC,CASSFEVGVRYF
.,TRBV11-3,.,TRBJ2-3,TGTGCCAGCAGCTGGGCCGGGTTTCGCCCCCAACGCACAGATACGCAGTATTTT,CASSWAGFRPQRTDTQYF
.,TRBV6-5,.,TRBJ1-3,TGTGCCAGCAGGGACCCCGGAAACACCATATATTTT,CASRDPGNTIYF
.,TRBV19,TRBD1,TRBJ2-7,TGTGCCAGTAGTAGCAACAGGGGCGGCGAGCAGTACTTC,CASSSNRGGEQYF
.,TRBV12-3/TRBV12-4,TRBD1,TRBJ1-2,TGTGCCAGCAGGCAGGGGGCTGGCTATGGCTACACCTTC,CASRQGAGYGYTF
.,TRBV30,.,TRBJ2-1,TGTGCCTGGAGTTGGGGCGATGAGCAGTTCTTC,CAWSWGDEQFF
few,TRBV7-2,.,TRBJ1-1,TGTGCCAGCAGCTTTACAGGGCTAGGTGAAGCTTTCTTT,CASSFTGLGEAFF
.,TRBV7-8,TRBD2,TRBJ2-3,TGTGCCAGCAACAGTAGACTAGCGGGAGGTCACACAGATACGCAGTATTTT,CASNSRLAGGHTDTQYF
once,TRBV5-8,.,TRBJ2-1,TGTGCCAGCAGCTTGGTTGGGGTCTTGAATGAGCAGTTCTTC,CASSLVGVLNEQFF
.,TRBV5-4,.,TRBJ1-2,TGTGCCAGCAGCTTAGGCACAACTATCTATGGCTACACCTTC,CASSLGTTIYGYTF
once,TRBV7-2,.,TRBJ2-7,TGTGCCAGCAGCCTACTAGCCTCCTACGAGCAGTACTTC,CASSLLASYEQYF
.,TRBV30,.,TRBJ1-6,TGTGCCTGGGCAAGCTCCTATAATTCACCCCTCCACTTT,CAWASSYNSPLHF